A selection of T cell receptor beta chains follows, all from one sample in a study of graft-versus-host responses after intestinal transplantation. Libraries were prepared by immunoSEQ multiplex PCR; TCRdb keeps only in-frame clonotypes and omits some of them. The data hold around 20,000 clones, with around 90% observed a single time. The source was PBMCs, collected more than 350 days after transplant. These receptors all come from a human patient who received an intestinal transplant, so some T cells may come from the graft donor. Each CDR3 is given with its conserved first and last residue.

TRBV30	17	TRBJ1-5	CAWRIRWGDGSNQPQHF
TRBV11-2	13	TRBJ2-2	CASAGLKKGELFF
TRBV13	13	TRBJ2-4	CASSLRTLNIQYF
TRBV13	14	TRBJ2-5	CASGGGSLKETQYF
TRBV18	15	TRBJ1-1	CASSPWDRVTAEAFF
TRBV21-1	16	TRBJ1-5	CASRLTGPHSNQPQHF
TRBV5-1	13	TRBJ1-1	CASSLGDGIEAFF
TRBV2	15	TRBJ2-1	CASSERELGKNEQFF
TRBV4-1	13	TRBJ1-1	CASSQDHETEAFF
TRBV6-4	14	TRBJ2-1	CASSDGGTYNEQFF
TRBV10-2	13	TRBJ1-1	CASKRQANTEAFF
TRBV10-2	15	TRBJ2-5	CASSEQQGARETQYF
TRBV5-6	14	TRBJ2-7	CASSLEGARDEQYF
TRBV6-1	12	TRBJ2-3	CASNRDYPQGDF
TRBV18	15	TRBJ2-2	CASSPRDRFTGELFF
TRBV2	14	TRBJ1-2	CASSERGTGLGYTF
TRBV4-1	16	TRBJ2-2	CASSQDGGGNTGELFF
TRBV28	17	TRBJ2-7	CASSLGLAGVKPYEQYF
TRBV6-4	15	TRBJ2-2	CASSEDGSYTGELFF
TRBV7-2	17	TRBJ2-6	CASSLVIQFSGANVLTF
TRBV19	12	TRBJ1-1	CASRTGLTEAFF
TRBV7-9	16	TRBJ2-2	CASSDGPGPQAGELFF
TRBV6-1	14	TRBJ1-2	CASNAWRPPYGYTF
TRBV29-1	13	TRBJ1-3	CSVEKGPGNTIYF
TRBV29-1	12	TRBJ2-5	CSVEEVAETQYF
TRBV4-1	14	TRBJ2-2	CASSPDPGAGELFF
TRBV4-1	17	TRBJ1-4	CASSQEKGTVINEKLFF
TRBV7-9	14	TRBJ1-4	CASSLVGSGEKLFF
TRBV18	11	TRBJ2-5	CASSPSGTQYF
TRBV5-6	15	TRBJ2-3	CASSGGLAGADTQYF
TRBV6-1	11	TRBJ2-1	CASSESSEQFF
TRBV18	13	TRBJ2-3	CASSRTSTDTQYF
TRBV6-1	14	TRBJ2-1	CASRRDSSSIEQFF
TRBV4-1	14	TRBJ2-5	CASSPFTGQETQYF
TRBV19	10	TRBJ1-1	CASSIKRGAF
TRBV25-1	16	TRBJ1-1	CASSEAGDLLNTEAFF
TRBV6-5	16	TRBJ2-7	CASSYGTTSGRSLKYF
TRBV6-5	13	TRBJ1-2	CASDLGTTYGYTF
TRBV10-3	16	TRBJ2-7	CAIRDTRTGETYEQYF
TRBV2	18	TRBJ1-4	CASSNTGTGDLFREKLFF
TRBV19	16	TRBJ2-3	CASSIWATRGTDTQYF
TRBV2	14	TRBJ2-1	CASRGLAGGHEQFF
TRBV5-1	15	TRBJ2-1	CASSPQRSSYNEQFF
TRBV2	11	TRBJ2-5	CASREGETQYF
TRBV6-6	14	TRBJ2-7	CASSLSVPAYEQYF
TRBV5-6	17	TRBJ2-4	CASSLTLQGAAKNIQYF
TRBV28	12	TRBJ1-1	CASSHDRAEAFF
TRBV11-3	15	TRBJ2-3	CASSLAPGRQDTQYF
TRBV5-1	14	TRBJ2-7	CASTQRGRADEQYF
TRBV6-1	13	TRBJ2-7	CASSELGIPEQYF
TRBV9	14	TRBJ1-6	CASSEGPYNSPLHF
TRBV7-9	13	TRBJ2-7	CASTDGGVYEQYF
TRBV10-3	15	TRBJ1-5	CAISETYMGDQPQHF
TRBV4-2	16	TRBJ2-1	CASSQDNSGGANEQFF
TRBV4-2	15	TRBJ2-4	CASSPTGTLGNIQYF
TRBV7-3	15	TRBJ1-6	CASSLTAGDNSPLHF
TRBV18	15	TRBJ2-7	CASSPLSGSVNEQYF